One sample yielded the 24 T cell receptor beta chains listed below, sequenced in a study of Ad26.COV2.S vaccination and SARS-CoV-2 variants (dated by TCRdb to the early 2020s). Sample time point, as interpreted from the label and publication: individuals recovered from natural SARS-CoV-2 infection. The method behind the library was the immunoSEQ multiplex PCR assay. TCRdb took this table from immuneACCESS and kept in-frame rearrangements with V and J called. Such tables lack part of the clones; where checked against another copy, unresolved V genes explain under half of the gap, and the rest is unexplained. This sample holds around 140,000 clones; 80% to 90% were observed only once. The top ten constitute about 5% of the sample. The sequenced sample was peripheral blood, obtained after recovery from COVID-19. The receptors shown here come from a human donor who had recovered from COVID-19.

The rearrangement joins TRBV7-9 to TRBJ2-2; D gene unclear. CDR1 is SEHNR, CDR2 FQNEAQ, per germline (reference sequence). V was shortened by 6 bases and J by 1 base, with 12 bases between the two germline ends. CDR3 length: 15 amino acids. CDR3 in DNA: TGTGCCAGCAGTCCTGACGGAAAGAACACCGGGGAGCTGTTTTTT. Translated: CASSPDGKNTGELFF.

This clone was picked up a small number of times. The CDR3 is CASSHGPTAQDTQYF. The CDR3 nucleotides are TGTGCCAGTAGTCATGGACCCACCGCACAAGATACGCAGTATTTT. The chain recombines TRBV19 with TRBJ2-3, with D unresolved. Trimming cost V 5 bases and J 5 bases, with 17 bases left between them. The CDR3 has 15 residues. In germline, CDR1 is LNHDA, CDR2 SQIVND (reference sequence).

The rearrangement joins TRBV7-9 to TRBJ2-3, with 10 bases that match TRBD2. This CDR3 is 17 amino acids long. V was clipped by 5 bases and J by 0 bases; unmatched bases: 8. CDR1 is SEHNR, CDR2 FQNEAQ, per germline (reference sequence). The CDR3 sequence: CASSPPTSGVSTDTQYF. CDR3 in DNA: TGTGCCAGCAGCCCCCCAACTAGCGGGGTTAGCACAGATACGCAGTATTTT.

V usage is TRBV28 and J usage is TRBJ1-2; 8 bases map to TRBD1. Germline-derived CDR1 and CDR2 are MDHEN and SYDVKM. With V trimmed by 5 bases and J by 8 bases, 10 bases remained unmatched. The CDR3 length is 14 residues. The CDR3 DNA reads TGTGCCAGCAGTACGAGGGCAGGGGGCGAGGGCTACACCTTC. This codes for CASSTRAGGEGYTF.

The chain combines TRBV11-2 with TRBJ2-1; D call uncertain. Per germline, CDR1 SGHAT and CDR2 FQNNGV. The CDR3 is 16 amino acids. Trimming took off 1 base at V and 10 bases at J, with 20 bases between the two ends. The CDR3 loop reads CASSLGKDLGFGEQFF. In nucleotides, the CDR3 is TGTGCCAGCAGCTTAGGCAAAGACTTGGGGTTCGGAGAGCAGTTCTTC. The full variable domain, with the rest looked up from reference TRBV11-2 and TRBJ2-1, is EAGVAQSPRYKIIEKRQSVAFWCNPISGHATLYWYQQILGQGPKLLIQFQNNGVVDDSQLPKDRFSAERLKGVDSTLKIQPAKLEDSAVYLCASSLGKDLGFGEQFFGPGTRLTVL.

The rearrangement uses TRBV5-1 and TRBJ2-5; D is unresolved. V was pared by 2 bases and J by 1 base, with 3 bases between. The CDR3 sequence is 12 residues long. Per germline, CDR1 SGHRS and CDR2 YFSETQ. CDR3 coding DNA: TGCGCCAGCAGCTTACCCCAAGAGACCCAGTACTTC. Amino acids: CASSLPQETQYF.

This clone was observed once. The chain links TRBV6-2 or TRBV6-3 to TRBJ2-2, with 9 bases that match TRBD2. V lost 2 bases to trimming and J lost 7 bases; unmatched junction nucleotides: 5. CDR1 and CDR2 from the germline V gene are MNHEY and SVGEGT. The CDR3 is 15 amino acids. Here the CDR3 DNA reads TGTGCCAGCAGTTACAGCGGGGGGAGCGTCGGGGAGCTGTTTTTT. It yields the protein CASSYSGGSVGELFF.

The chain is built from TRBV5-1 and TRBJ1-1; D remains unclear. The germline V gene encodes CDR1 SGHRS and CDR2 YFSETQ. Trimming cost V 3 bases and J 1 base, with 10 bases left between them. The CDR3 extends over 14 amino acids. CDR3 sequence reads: CASSSVNSNTEAFF. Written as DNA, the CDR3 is TGCGCCAGCAGCTCAGTAAACTCGAACACTGAAGCTTTCTTT.

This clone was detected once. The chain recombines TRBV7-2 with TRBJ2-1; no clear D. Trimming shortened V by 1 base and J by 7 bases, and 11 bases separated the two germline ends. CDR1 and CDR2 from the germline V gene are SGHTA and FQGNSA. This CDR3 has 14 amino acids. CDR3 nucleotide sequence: TGTGCCAGCAGCTTAGTAGGGATTGATAATGAGCAGTTCTTC. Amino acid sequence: CASSLVGIDNEQFF. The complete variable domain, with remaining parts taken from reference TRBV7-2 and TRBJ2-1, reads GAGVSQSPSNKVTEKGKDVELRCDPISGHTALYWYRQSLGQGLEFLIYFQGNSAPDKSGLPSDRFSAERTGGSVSTLTIQRTQQEDSAVYLCASSLVGIDNEQFFGPGTRLTVL.

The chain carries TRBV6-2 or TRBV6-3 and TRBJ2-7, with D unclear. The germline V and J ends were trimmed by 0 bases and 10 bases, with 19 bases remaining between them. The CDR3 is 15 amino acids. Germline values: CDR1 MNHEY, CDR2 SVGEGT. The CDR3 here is CASSYSAGPAFVQYF. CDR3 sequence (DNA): TGTGCCAGCAGTTACTCGGCAGGCCCGGCGTTCGTTCAGTACTTC.

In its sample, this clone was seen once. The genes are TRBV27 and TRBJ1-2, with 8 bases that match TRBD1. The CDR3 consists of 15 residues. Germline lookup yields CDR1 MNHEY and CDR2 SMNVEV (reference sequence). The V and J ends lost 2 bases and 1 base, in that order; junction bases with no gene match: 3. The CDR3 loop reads CASSLGTGYNYGYTF. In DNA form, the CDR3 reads TGTGCCAGCAGTTTAGGGACAGGTTATAACTATGGCTACACCTTC.

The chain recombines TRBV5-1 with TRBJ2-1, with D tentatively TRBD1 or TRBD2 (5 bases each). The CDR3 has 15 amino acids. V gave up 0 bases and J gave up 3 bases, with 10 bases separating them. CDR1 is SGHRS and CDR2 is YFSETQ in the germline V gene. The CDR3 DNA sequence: TGCGCCAGCAGCTTGGTGGGGACCTTCTACAATGAGCAGTTCTTC. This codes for CASSLVGTFYNEQFF.

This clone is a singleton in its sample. The CDR3: CASSLGRMRGPREHEQFF. CDR3 sequence (DNA): TGTGCCAGCAGCTTAGGACGTATGCGGGGGCCCCGGGAACATGAGCAGTTCTTC. J is TRBJ2-1 and V is TRBV11-2; a weak D match, TRBD2 (7 bases). The CDR3 runs 18 residues. V was shortened by 1 base and J by 8 bases, with 24 bases between the two germline ends. CDR1 and CDR2 (germline): SGHAT, FQNNGV.

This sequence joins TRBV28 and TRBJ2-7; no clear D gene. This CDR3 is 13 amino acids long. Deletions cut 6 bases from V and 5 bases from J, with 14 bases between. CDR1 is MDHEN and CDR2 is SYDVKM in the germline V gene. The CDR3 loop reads CASSRRPSHEQYF. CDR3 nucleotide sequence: TGTGCCAGCAGCCGCAGGCCCAGCCACGAGCAGTACTTC. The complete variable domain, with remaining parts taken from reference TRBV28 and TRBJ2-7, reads DVKVTQSSRYLVKRTGEKVFLECVQDMDHENMFWYRQDPGLGLRLIYFSYDVKMKEKGDIPEGYSVSREKKERFSLILESASTNQTSMYLCASSRRPSHEQYFGPGTRLTVT.

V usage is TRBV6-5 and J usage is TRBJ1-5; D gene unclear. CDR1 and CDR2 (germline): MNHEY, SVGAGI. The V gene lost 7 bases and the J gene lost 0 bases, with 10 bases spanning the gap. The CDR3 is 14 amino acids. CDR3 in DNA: TGTGCCAGCATCGGAGGGTATAGCAATCAGCCCCAGCATTTT. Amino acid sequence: CASIGGYSNQPQHF.

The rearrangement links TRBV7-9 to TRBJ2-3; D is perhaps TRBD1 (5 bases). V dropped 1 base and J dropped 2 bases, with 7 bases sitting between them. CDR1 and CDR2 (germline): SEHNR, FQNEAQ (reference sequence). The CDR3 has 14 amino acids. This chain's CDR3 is CASSLGGHTDTQYF. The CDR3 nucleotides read TGTGCCAGCAGCTTAGGGGGCCACACAGATACGCAGTATTTT. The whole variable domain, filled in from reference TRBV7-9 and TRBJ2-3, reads DTGVSQNPRHKITKRGQNVTFRCDPISEHNRLYWYRQTLGQGPEFLTYFQNEAQLEKSRLLSDRFSAERPKGSFSTLEIQRTEQGDSAMYLCASSLGGHTDTQYFGPGTRLTVL.

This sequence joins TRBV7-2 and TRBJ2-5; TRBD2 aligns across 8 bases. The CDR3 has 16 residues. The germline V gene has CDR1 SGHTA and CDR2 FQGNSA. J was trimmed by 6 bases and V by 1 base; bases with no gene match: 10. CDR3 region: CASSLGGIAGRKTQYF. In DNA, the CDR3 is TGTGCCAGCAGCTTAGGGGGGATAGCGGGGAGAAAGACCCAGTACTTC.

CDR3 sequence: CASSRARTSVDTQYF. The CDR3 DNA reads TGTGCCAGCAGCCGGGCCCGGACTAGCGTAGATACGCAGTATTTT. The V call is TRBV5-6, the J call TRBJ2-3, with TRBD2 matching 9 bases. Germline assignment: CDR1 SGHDT and CDR2 YYEEEE. The CDR3 runs to 15 residues. With 4 bases clipped from V and 5 bases from J, the junction kept 8 bases outside the gene matches. Looking up the rest from reference TRBV5-6 and TRBJ2-3 gives the full variable domain: DAGVTQSPTHLIKTRGQQVTLRCSPKSGHDTVSWYQQALGQGPQFIFQYYEEEERQRGNFPDRFSGHQFPNYSSELNVNALLLGDSALYLCASSRARTSVDTQYFGPGTRLTVL.

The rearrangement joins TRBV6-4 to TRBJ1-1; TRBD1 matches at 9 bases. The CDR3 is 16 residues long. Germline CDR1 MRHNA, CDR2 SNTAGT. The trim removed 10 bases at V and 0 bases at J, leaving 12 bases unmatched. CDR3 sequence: CAKKQGAGRMNTEAFF. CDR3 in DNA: TGTGCCAAAAAACAGGGGGCAGGGAGGATGAACACTGAAGCTTTCTTT.

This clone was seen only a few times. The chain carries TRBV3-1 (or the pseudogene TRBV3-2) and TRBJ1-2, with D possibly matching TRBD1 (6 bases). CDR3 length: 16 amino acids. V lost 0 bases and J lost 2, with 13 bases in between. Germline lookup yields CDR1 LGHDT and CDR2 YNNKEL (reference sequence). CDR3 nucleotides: TGTGCCAGCAGCCAAGAGGTTGGGACATACAACTATGGCTACACCTTC. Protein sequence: CASSQEVGTYNYGYTF.

CDR3: CASIKGIMNTEAFF. In nucleotides, the CDR3 is TGTGCCAGCATAAAGGGGATTATGAACACTGAAGCTTTCTTT. The chain uses TRBV28 and TRBJ1-1; possible D gene TRBD1, 5 bases. V was cut by 7 bases and J by 0 bases, with 12 bases left in between. Germline assignment: CDR1 MDHEN and CDR2 SYDVKM. The CDR3 totals 14 residues.

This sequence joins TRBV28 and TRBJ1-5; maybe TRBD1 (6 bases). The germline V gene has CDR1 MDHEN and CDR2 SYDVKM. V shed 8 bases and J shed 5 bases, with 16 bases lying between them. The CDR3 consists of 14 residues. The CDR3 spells CASEQGDFDQPQHF. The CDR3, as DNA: TGTGCCAGCGAACAGGGTGATTTCGATCAGCCCCAGCATTTT.

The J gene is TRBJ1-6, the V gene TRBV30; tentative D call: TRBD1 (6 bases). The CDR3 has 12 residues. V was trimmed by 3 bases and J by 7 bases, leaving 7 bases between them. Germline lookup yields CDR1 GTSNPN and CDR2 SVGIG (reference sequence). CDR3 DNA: TGTGCCTGGAGAAGGGGGAATTCACCCCTCCACTTT. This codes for CAWRRGNSPLHF. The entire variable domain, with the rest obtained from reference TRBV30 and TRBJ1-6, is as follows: SQTIHQWPATLVQPVGSPLSLECTVEGTSNPNLYWYRQAAGRGLQLLFYSVGIGQISSEVPQNLSASRPQDRQFILSSKKLLLSDSGFYLCAWRRGNSPLHFGNGTRLTVT.

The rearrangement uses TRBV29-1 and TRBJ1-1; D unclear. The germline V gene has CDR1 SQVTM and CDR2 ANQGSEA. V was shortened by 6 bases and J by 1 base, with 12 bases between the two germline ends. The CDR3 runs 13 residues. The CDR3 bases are TGCAGCGTCTCGATATCAGGGAACACTGAAGCTTTCTTT. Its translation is CSVSISGNTEAFF.